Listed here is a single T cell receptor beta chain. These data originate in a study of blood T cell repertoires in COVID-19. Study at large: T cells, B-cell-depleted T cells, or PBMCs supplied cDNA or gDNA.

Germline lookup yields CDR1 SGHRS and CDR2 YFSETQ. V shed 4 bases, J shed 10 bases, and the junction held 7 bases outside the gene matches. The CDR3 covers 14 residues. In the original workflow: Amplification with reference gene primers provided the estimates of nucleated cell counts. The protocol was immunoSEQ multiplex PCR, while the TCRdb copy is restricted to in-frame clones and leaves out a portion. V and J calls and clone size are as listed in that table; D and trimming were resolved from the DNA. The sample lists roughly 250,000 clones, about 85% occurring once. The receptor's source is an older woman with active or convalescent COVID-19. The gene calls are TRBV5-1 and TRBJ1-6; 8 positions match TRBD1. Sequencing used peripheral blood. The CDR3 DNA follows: TGCGCCAGCAGCGCGACAGGGGAACGCTCACCCCTCCACTTT. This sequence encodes CASSATGERSPLHF.